The clone carrying this TCR beta chain was counted a few times. The antigen remains unidentified. This sample is part of a study of T-cell reconstitution after alpha-beta-depleted transplantation in children. Researchers prepared the TCRbeta library using unique molecular identifiers, the study reports. TCRdb reprocessed the PCR reads via MiXCR and lists one record per CDR3 protein. The table lists 700,000 to 850,000 distinct CDR3 sequences, about 15% of them singletons, with 5% in the top ten. This CDR3 spans 15 amino acids. Germline values: CDR1 DFQATT, CDR2 SNEGSKA (reference sequence). Trimming took off 0 bases at V and 0 bases at J, with 9 bases between the two ends. The study, taken as a whole, reports: Expanded graft clones, several hundred of them, were reportedly the source of alpha-beta T cells about two months after transplant. After one year, T-cell counts and TCRbeta diversity mostly came from new T cells. TCRbeta diversity was high at day 60 in some patients (a result of surviving recipient T cells and thymic progenitors).

The sample in question was PBMCs, mostly from graft donor cells, obtained 360 days after TCRalphabeta/CD19-depleted stem cell transplant. The TCR was taken from a male patient younger than 18 who had a stem cell transplant for acute lymphoblastic leukemia, so the T cells may come from the graft donor. This chain joins TRBV20-1 and TRBJ2-1; D ambiguous. The CDR3 loop reads CSARDPSFSYNEQFF. As DNA, the CDR3 is TGCAGTGCTAGAGATCCTTCGTTCTCCTACAATGAGCAGTTCTTC.